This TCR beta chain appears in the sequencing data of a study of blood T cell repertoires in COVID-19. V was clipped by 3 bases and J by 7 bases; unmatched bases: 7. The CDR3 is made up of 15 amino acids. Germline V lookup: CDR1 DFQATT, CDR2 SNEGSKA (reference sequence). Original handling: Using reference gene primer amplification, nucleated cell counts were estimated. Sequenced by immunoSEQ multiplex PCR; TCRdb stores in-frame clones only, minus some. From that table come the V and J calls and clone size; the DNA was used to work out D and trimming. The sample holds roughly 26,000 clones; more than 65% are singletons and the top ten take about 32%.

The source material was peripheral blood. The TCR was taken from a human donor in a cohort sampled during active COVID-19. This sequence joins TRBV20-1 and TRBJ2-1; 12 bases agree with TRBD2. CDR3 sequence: CSASIGLAGRNEQFF. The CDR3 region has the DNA TGCAGTGCTAGTATTGGACTAGCGGGGCGGAATGAGCAGTTCTTC.